This TCR beta chain was recovered during a study of T cell responses to AZD1222 COVID-19 vaccine. General study findings and limits: Spike-specific TCR breadth rose after two AZD1222 doses, and depth rose as well. Spike was spanned by vaccine-associated CD4 TCRs, with dominance at 160-218 and 743-854. Nearly half of spike-specific TCRs reportedly target unmutated variant regions. The number of AZD1222 recipients seropositive at baseline was only six.

Data came from immunoSEQ multiplex PCR; TCRdb stores just in-frame clones and leaves some out. The sample holds more than 150,000 clones, about nine tenths seen once. Details on this clone: Its specificity is not known.

CDR3 length: 14 amino acids. Trimming shortened V by 4 bases and J by 8 bases, and 16 bases separated the two germline ends. Per the germline V gene, CDR1 is SGDLS and CDR2 is YYNGEE. This chain connects TRBV9 to TRBJ2-1; D ambiguous. The starting material was peripheral blood, obtained on day 0 of AZD1222 vaccination. This TCR derives from an adult in good health. This CDR3 reads CASSPGRFLDEQFF. The CDR3 bases are TGTGCCAGCAGCCCAGGTAGGTTTCTCGATGAGCAGTTCTTC.